The rows below give T cell receptor beta chains drawn from one sample of a study of T cell changes during pregnancy in multiple sclerosis. Profiling relied on immunoSEQ multiplex PCR, and the TCRdb table lists in-frame clones only, not all of them. The data hold tens of thousands of clones, with 92% observed a single time. Specimen: peripheral blood, collected in the second trimester of pregnancy. Every receptor here comes from a female donor in good health, enrolled as a control in a pregnancy study. Each CDR3 is given with its conserved first and last residue. The D gene is left open where the match is weak. Size is omitted from some rows. Given values are once, few, many or a class for expanded clones.

d_gene: TRBD1; abundance: many; v_gene: TRBV5-4; j_gene: TRBJ2-5; CDR3aa: CASSPRTGRETQYF; CDR3nt: TGTGCCAGCAGTCCCCGGACAGGTCGAGAGACCCAGTACTTC
d_gene: .; abundance: .; v_gene: TRBV5-1; j_gene: TRBJ1-2; CDR3aa: CASSLGGAASYGYTF; CDR3nt: TGCGCCAGCAGCTTAGGGGGGGCCGCCTCCTATGGCTACACCTTC
d_gene: TRBD2; abundance: .; v_gene: TRBV18; j_gene: TRBJ2-2; CDR3aa: CASSGLAGRTGELFF; CDR3nt: TGTGCCAGCTCCGGACTAGCGGGACGGACCGGGGAGCTGTTTTTT
d_gene: .; abundance: .; v_gene: TRBV12-5; j_gene: TRBJ2-3; CDR3aa: CASGLRADTQYF; CDR3nt: TGTGCTAGTGGCCTTCGGGCAGATACGCAGTATTTT
d_gene: .; abundance: .; v_gene: TRBV5-1; j_gene: TRBJ1-5; CDR3aa: CASSEGTNQPQHF; CDR3nt: TGCGCCAGCAGCGAGGGCACCAATCAGCCCCAGCATTTT
d_gene: .; abundance: .; v_gene: TRBV7-3; j_gene: TRBJ2-1; CDR3aa: CASSFAPGGQRGEQFF; CDR3nt: TGTGCCAGCAGCTTCGCGCCCGGGGGGCAAAGAGGTGAGCAGTTCTTC
d_gene: TRBD2; abundance: .; v_gene: TRBV5-1; j_gene: TRBJ2-1; CDR3aa: CASSLEGLAGVYNEQFF; CDR3nt: TGCGCCAGCAGCTTGGAGGGACTAGCGGGAGTATACAATGAGCAGTTCTTC
d_gene: .; abundance: .; v_gene: TRBV28; j_gene: TRBJ1-5; CDR3aa: CATNTGLPQHF; CDR3nt: TGTGCCACCAACACGGGTCTGCCCCAGCATTTT
d_gene: TRBD2; abundance: .; v_gene: TRBV7-3; j_gene: TRBJ2-1; CDR3aa: CASSSDLAGSYNEQFF; CDR3nt: TGTGCCAGCAGCTCAGACCTAGCGGGCTCCTACAATGAGCAGTTCTTC
d_gene: .; abundance: .; v_gene: TRBV10-2; j_gene: TRBJ2-4; CDR3aa: CASSESLHGLGAKNIQYF; CDR3nt: TGCGCCAGCAGTGAGTCCTTGCACGGACTTGGAGCCAAAAACATTCAGTACTTC
d_gene: TRBD2; abundance: .; v_gene: TRBV15; j_gene: TRBJ2-6; CDR3aa: CATSRTSVSSGANVLTF; CDR3nt: TGTGCCACCAGCAGAACTAGCGTTAGCTCTGGGGCCAACGTCCTGACTTTC
d_gene: TRBD2; abundance: once; v_gene: TRBV7-2; j_gene: TRBJ2-1; CDR3aa: CASSVSGTYFGYNEQFF; CDR3nt: TGTGCCAGCAGCGTTAGCGGGACATACTTTGGATACAATGAGCAGTTCTTC
d_gene: TRBD1; abundance: .; v_gene: TRBV5-4; j_gene: TRBJ1-2; CDR3aa: CASSHLQGEQDYGYTF; CDR3nt: TGTGCCAGCAGCCACCTACAGGGGGAACAAGACTATGGCTACACCTTC
d_gene: .; abundance: .; v_gene: TRBV27; j_gene: TRBJ1-4; CDR3aa: CASSLPVRAREKLFF; CDR3nt: TGTGCCAGCAGTTTACCGGTCAGGGCTCGAGAAAAACTGTTTTTT
d_gene: .; abundance: .; v_gene: TRBV18; j_gene: TRBJ1-1; CDR3aa: CASSPGAARNTEAFF; CDR3nt: TGTGCCAGCTCACCAGGAGCAGCCAGGAACACTGAAGCTTTCTTT
d_gene: .; abundance: .; v_gene: TRBV19; j_gene: TRBJ2-2; CDR3aa: CASRVILPNTGELFF; CDR3nt: TGTGCCAGTCGGGTGATTCTTCCTAACACCGGGGAGCTGTTTTTT
d_gene: .; abundance: medium-sized; v_gene: TRBV13; j_gene: TRBJ2-1; CDR3aa: CASSRYNEQFF; CDR3nt: TGTGCCAGCAGCCGCTACAATGAGCAGTTCTTC
d_gene: TRBD2; abundance: .; v_gene: TRBV18; j_gene: TRBJ2-7; CDR3aa: CASSPAPGTSPNSYLYEQYF; CDR3nt: TGTGCCAGCTCACCAGCCCCTGGGACTAGTCCGAACTCCTATTTATACGAGCAGTACTTC
d_gene: .; abundance: .; v_gene: TRBV9; j_gene: TRBJ2-7; CDR3aa: CASSPRGGGSSYEQYF; CDR3nt: TGTGCCAGCAGCCCCCGTGGGGGCGGGAGCTCCTACGAGCAGTACTTC
d_gene: TRBD2; abundance: .; v_gene: TRBV7-9; j_gene: TRBJ2-5; CDR3aa: CASSPTTSVQETQYF; CDR3nt: TGTGCCAGCAGCCCAACGACTAGCGTACAAGAGACCCAGTACTTC
d_gene: .; abundance: .; v_gene: TRBV7-9; j_gene: TRBJ1-3; CDR3aa: CASSSYDSSGNTIYF; CDR3nt: TGTGCCAGCAGCTCCTACGACAGCTCTGGAAACACCATATATTTT
d_gene: TRBD1; abundance: .; v_gene: TRBV6-1; j_gene: TRBJ1-6; CDR3aa: CASSEFDRALNSPLHF; CDR3nt: TGTGCCAGCAGTGAATTCGACAGGGCACTTAATTCACCCCTCCACTTT
d_gene: TRBD2; abundance: once; v_gene: TRBV7-2; j_gene: TRBJ2-1; CDR3aa: CASSGGSGTYNEQFF; CDR3nt: TGTGCCAGCAGCGGGGGGAGCGGGACTTACAATGAGCAGTTCTTC
d_gene: .; abundance: .; v_gene: TRBV29-1; j_gene: TRBJ2-5; CDR3aa: CSGGTGEIEGTQYF; CDR3nt: TGCAGCGGGGGAACGGGGGAAATAGAAGGAACCCAGTACTTC
d_gene: TRBD2; abundance: .; v_gene: TRBV7-8; j_gene: TRBJ2-7; CDR3aa: CASSQGKSGEAYEQYF; CDR3nt: TGTGCCAGCAGCCAAGGTAAAAGCGGGGAGGCCTACGAGCAGTACTTC
d_gene: .; abundance: .; v_gene: TRBV28; j_gene: TRBJ2-5; CDR3aa: CASIRSGARWKETQYF; CDR3nt: TGTGCCAGCATAAGAAGCGGCGCTAGGTGGAAAGAGACCCAGTACTTC
d_gene: .; abundance: .; v_gene: TRBV4-2; j_gene: TRBJ1-2; CDR3aa: CASSQDMRGISYGYTF; CDR3nt: TGTGCCAGCAGCCAAGATATGCGAGGGATCAGCTATGGCTACACCTTC
d_gene: .; abundance: .; v_gene: TRBV7-6; j_gene: TRBJ2-3; CDR3aa: CASSLILAGTDTQYF; CDR3nt: TGTGCCAGCAGCTTAATACTAGCTGGCACAGATACGCAGTATTTT
d_gene: .; abundance: .; v_gene: TRBV5-1; j_gene: TRBJ2-3; CDR3aa: CASSLAQSTDTQYF; CDR3nt: TGCGCCAGCAGCTTGGCACAGAGCACAGATACGCAGTATTTT
d_gene: .; abundance: .; v_gene: TRBV7-9; j_gene: TRBJ1-2; CDR3aa: CASSLSGGTNYGYTF; CDR3nt: TGTGCCAGCAGCTTATCCGGCGGAACTAACTATGGCTACACCTTC
d_gene: TRBD1; abundance: .; v_gene: TRBV10-3; j_gene: TRBJ1-5; CDR3aa: CATRGHNQPQHF; CDR3nt: TGTGCCACAAGGGGGCACAATCAGCCCCAGCATTTT
d_gene: .; abundance: once; v_gene: TRBV6-5; j_gene: TRBJ2-5; CDR3aa: CASSYTRGSQETQYF; CDR3nt: TGTGCCAGCAGTTACACCAGGGGCTCGCAAGAGACCCAGTACTTC
d_gene: TRBD1; abundance: .; v_gene: TRBV27; j_gene: TRBJ1-4; CDR3aa: CASSLAGTGGKLFF; CDR3nt: TGTGCCAGCAGTTTAGCTGGGACAGGGGGAAAACTGTTTTTT
d_gene: TRBD2; abundance: .; v_gene: TRBV7-6; j_gene: TRBJ2-1; CDR3aa: CASSLGTSGNNEQFF; CDR3nt: TGTGCCAGCAGCTTAGGGACTAGCGGGAATAATGAGCAGTTCTTC
d_gene: .; abundance: .; v_gene: TRBV6-6; j_gene: TRBJ1-5; CDR3aa: CASSYEGQPQHF; CDR3nt: TGTGCCAGCAGTTACGAGGGTCAGCCCCAGCATTTT
d_gene: TRBD2; abundance: once; v_gene: TRBV13; j_gene: TRBJ2-1; CDR3aa: CASSFSPGLETVEQFF; CDR3nt: TGTGCCAGCAGCTTCTCACCGGGACTAGAGACGGTGGAGCAGTTCTTC
d_gene: .; abundance: .; v_gene: TRBV7-8; j_gene: TRBJ1-1; CDR3aa: CASSLFFGLNTEAFF; CDR3nt: TGTGCCAGCAGCTTATTTTTTGGCCTGAACACTGAAGCTTTCTTT
d_gene: .; abundance: .; v_gene: TRBV5-4; j_gene: TRBJ1-2; CDR3aa: CASSSQPPSFTF; CDR3nt: TGTGCCAGCAGCTCCCAACCCCCGAGTTTCACCTTC
d_gene: TRBD1; abundance: .; v_gene: TRBV7-7; j_gene: TRBJ2-2; CDR3aa: CASSLAVPGQGAGELFF; CDR3nt: TGTGCTAGCAGCTTAGCGGTTCCGGGACAGGGGGCCGGGGAGCTGTTTTTT
d_gene: TRBD2; abundance: .; v_gene: TRBV9; j_gene: TRBJ2-1; CDR3aa: CASSHSGGEQFF; CDR3nt: TGTGCCAGCAGTCATAGCGGGGGGGAGCAGTTCTTC
d_gene: TRBD2; abundance: .; v_gene: TRBV10-1; j_gene: TRBJ2-1; CDR3aa: CASSEASGVNEQFF; CDR3nt: TGCGCCAGCAGTGAGGCTAGCGGGGTCAATGAGCAGTTCTTC
d_gene: TRBD1; abundance: .; v_gene: TRBV29-1; j_gene: TRBJ2-7; CDR3aa: CSGWDRVGEQYF; CDR3nt: TGCAGCGGGTGGGACAGGGTGGGCGAGCAGTACTTC
d_gene: TRBD1; abundance: .; v_gene: TRBV4-2; j_gene: TRBJ2-3; CDR3aa: CASSQGDRGGTDTQYF; CDR3nt: TGTGCCAGCAGCCAGGGGGACAGGGGTGGGACAGATACGCAGTATTTT
d_gene: TRBD1; abundance: .; v_gene: TRBV29-1; j_gene: TRBJ2-2; CDR3aa: CSVVGDRAEDTGELFF; CDR3nt: TGCAGCGTTGTGGGCGACAGGGCAGAGGACACCGGGGAGCTGTTTTTT
d_gene: TRBD2; abundance: .; v_gene: TRBV6-1; j_gene: TRBJ2-3; CDR3aa: CASSEVGAGWSDTQYF; CDR3nt: TGTGCCAGCAGTGAAGTCGGAGCGGGGTGGTCTGATACGCAGTATTTT
d_gene: TRBD2; abundance: .; v_gene: TRBV5-6; j_gene: TRBJ2-4; CDR3aa: CASSYGRGFGIQYF; CDR3nt: TGTGCCAGCAGTTACGGGCGGGGGTTCGGCATTCAGTACTTC
d_gene: TRBD1; abundance: .; v_gene: TRBV2; j_gene: TRBJ1-1; CDR3aa: CASSDPGQGAEPPEAFF; CDR3nt: TGTGCCAGCAGCGACCCGGGACAGGGCGCGGAGCCCCCTGAAGCTTTCTTT
d_gene: TRBD2; abundance: .; v_gene: TRBV7-9; j_gene: TRBJ2-5; CDR3aa: CASRGAGVGETQYF; CDR3nt: TGTGCCAGCAGGGGAGCGGGAGTGGGAGAGACCCAGTACTTC
d_gene: TRBD2; abundance: .; v_gene: TRBV5-1; j_gene: TRBJ2-5; CDR3aa: CASSLPTSGQETQYF; CDR3nt: TGCGCCAGCAGCCTACCGACTAGCGGACAAGAGACCCAGTACTTC
d_gene: TRBD1; abundance: once; v_gene: TRBV5-1; j_gene: TRBJ1-4; CDR3aa: CASSSTGGRSEKLFF; CDR3nt: TGCGCCAGCAGCTCAACAGGGGGGCGGAGTGAAAAACTGTTTTTT